The 6 T cell receptor beta chains given below trace back to one sample, sequenced in a study of T cells after yellow fever vaccination. TCRdb re-derived calls from the 5' RACE reads in MiXCR, one entry per CDR3 protein. In the table there are 550,000 to 750,000 distinct CDR3 sequences, 13% of which are singletons. Sequencing used PBMCs, obtained on the day of the yellow fever booster vaccination. The receptors shown here come from a man aged 30 to 39 who received the YFV17D yellow fever vaccine.

V gene TRBV11-1 combines with J gene TRBJ2-7; 14 bases agree with TRBD2. CDR3 length equals 15 residues. From germline, CDR1 is SGHAT and CDR2 FQDESV (reference sequence). V lost 5 bases to trimming and J lost 4 bases; unmatched junction nucleotides: 4. The CDR3 DNA sequence: TGTGCCAGCAGCGGGACTAGCGGGAGCACTTACGAGCAGTACTTC. It specifies CASSGTSGSTYEQYF.

A few counts support this clonotype. The chain recombines TRBV5-4 with TRBJ2-7; maybe TRBD2 (6 bases). The CDR3 contains 14 residues. Germline-derived CDR1 and CDR2 are SGHNT and YYREEE (reference sequence). CDR3 sequence: CASRVAGREHEQYF. CDR3 sequence (DNA): TGTGCTTCCCGAGTGGCGGGAAGGGAACACGAGCAGTACTTC.

V gene TRBV2 combines with J gene TRBJ2-1; D unresolved. V was cut by 7 bases and J by 7 bases, with 8 bases left in between. The CDR3 loop spans 11 amino acids. Germline V gene data show CDR1 as SNHLY and CDR2 as FYNNEI. The CDR3 nucleotides read TGTGCCAGCACTTATTTGAATGAGCAGTTCTTC. This codes for CASTYLNEQFF. Filled out from reference TRBV2 and TRBJ2-1, the complete variable domain reads EPEVTQTPSHQVTQMGQEVILRCVPISNHLYFYWYRQILGQKVEFLVSFYNNEISEKSEIFDDQFSVERPDGSNFTLKIRSTKLEDSAMYFCASTYLNEQFFGPGTRLTVL.

The V gene is TRBV29-1, the J gene TRBJ1-1; D gene uncertain. Trimming took 6 bases from V and 3 from J, leaving 11 bases between them. Germline CDR1 SQVTM, CDR2 ANQGSEA. This CDR3 is built from 12 residues. The DNA of the CDR3 is TGCAGCGTCGAGGACGTTTACACTGAAGCTTTCTTT. It encodes CSVEDVYTEAFF.

The rearrangement links TRBV7-2 to TRBJ1-1; no clear D gene. The V end lost 0 bases, the J end lost 4 bases, and 9 bases lay between the germline ends. The CDR3 runs 14 residues. Germline assignment: CDR1 SGHTA and CDR2 FQGNSA. This chain's CDR3 is CASSLAALGTEAFF. CDR3 DNA sequence: TGTGCCAGCAGCTTAGCCGCACTCGGCACTGAAGCTTTCTTT.

The table lists this clonotype with a few counts. The gene calls are TRBV5-1 and TRBJ2-7, with D unclear. Germline CDR1 and CDR2: SGHRS and YFSETQ. V dropped 1 base and J dropped 6 bases, with 11 bases sitting between them. The CDR3 has 13 amino acids. DNA of the CDR3: TGCGCCAGCAGCTTGTCAAGCCACGCCGAGCAGTACTTC. It is translated as CASSLSSHAEQYF.